These T cell receptor beta chains were read from a single sample in a study of cytomegalovirus exposure and HLA in healthy donors. This table comes from immunoSEQ multiplex PCR, and its TCRdb copy is limited to in-frame clones, with some not included. The table for this sample gives 200,000 to 250,000 clones. Sequencing used PBMCs. These receptors originate from a girl aged 2-10 years in good health and CMV-seropositive. Both conserved end residues are trimmed from each CDR3.

j_gene	v_gene	CDR3aa
TRBJ2-3	TRBV4-1	ASSQEGQDTDTQY
TRBJ2-6	TRBV28	ASSSSGQGKSGANVLT
TRBJ2-3	TRBV28	ASSLRGRGTDTQY
TRBJ2-7	TRBV18	ASSRPGQGSYEQY
TRBJ2-5	TRBV18	ASSPPRETQY
TRBJ1-1	TRBV7-9	ASSLNLIRQGLNTEAF
TRBJ1-3	TRBV4-1	ASSLGQSGNTIY
TRBJ1-2	TRBV7-9	ASSPREGNYGYT
TRBJ1-1	TRBV30	AWDRERMNTEAF
TRBJ2-2	TRBV19	ASSKASGLNTGELF
TRBJ2-2	TRBV27	ASSLFAGDFTGELF
TRBJ2-7	TRBV10-3	AISGAEREQY
TRBJ1-5	TRBV2	ASSENRSNQPQH
TRBJ1-5	TRBV2	ASSERGYSNQPQH
TRBJ2-3	TRBV18	ASSPPGGFADTQY
TRBJ2-2	TRBV9	ASSVPAHRDSNTGELF
TRBJ2-2	TRBV7-2	ASSFRQGPTGELF
TRBJ2-7	TRBV2	ASSPGLAGREQY
TRBJ1-5	TRBV28	ASSGGTGRNQPQH
TRBJ1-1	TRBV2	ASSRPPGRGNTEAF
TRBJ2-1	TRBV30	AWSPSGWRELIEQF
TRBJ2-2	TRBV6-5	ASSYFLAGELF
TRBJ2-1	TRBV2	ARESGASGRSSSYNEQF
TRBJ2-1	TRBV28	ASRNRAIYNEQF
TRBJ1-1	TRBV6-1	ASSYGNLEAF